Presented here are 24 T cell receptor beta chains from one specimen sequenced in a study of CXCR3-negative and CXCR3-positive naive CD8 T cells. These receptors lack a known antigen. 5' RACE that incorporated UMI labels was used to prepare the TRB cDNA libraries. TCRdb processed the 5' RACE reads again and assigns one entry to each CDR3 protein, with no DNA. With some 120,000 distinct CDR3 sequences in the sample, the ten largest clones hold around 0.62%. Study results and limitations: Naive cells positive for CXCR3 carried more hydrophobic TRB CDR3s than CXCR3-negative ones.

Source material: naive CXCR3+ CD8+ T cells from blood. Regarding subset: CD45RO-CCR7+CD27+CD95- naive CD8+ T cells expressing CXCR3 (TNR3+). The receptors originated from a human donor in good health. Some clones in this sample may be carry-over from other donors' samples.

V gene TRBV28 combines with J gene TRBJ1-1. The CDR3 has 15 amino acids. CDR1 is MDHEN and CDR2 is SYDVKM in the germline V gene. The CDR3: CASTPRAVSGTEAFF.

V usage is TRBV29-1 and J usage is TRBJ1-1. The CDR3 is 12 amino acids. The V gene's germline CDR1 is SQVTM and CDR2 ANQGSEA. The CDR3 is CSGVELGTEAFF.

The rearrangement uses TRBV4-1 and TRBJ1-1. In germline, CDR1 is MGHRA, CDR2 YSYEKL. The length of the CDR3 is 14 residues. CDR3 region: CASSQRTSNTEAFF.

CDR3 protein: CASSQGVVELNTEAFF. V usage is TRBV4-1 and J usage is TRBJ1-1. CDR3 length: 16 residues. Per germline, CDR1 MGHRA and CDR2 YSYEKL.

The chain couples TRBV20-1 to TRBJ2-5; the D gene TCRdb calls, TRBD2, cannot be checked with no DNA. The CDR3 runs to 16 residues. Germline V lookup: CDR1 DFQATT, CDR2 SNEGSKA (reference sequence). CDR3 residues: CSVRIPGLATQETQYF.

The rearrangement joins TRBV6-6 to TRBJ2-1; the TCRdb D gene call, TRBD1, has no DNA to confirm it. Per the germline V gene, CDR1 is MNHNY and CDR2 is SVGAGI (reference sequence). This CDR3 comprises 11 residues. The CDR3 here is CASTAGDEQFF.

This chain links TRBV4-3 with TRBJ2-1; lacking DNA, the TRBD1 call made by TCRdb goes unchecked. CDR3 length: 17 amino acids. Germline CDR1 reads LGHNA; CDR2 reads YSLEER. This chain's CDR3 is CASSQDSYTGGADEQFF.

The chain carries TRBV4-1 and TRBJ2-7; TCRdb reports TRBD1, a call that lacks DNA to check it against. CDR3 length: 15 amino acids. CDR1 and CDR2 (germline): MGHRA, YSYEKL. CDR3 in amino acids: CASSQEHRVPYEQYF.

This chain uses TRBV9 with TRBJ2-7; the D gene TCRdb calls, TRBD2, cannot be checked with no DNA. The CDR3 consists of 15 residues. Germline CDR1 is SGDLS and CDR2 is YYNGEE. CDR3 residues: CASSVSPEGNYEQYF.

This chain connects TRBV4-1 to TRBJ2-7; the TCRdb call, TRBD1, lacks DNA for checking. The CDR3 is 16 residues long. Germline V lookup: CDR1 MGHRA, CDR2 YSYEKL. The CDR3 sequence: CASSQDSGTAGYEQYF.

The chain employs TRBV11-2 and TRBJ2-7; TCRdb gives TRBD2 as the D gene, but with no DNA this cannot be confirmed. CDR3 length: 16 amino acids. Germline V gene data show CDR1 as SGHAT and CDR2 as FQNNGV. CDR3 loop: CASSLETSRVPYEQYF.

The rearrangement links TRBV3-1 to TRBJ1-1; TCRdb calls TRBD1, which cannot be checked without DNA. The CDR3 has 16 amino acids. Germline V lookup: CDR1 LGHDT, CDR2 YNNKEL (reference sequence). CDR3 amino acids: CASSQDYIRGVSEAFF.

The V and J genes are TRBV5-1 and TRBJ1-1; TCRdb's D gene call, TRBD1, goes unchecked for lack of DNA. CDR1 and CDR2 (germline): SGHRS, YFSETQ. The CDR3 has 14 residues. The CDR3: CASRDRGLDTEAFF.

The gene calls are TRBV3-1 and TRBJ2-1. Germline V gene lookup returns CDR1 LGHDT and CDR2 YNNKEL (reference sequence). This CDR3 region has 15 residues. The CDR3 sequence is CASSRDRSSYNEQFF.

CDR3 sequence: CASSLDRDMNTEAFF. The chain combines TRBV7-9 with TRBJ1-1; the TCRdb call, TRBD1, lacks DNA for checking. CDR3 length equals 15 residues. The germline V gene encodes CDR1 SEHNR and CDR2 FQNEAQ (reference sequence).

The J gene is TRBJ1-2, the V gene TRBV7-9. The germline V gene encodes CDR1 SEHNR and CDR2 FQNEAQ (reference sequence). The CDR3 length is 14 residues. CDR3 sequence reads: CASRRQDFNYGYTF.

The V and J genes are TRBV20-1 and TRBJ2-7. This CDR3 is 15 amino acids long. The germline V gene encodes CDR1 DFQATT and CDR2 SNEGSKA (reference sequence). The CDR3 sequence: CSARMLEGVPYEQYF.

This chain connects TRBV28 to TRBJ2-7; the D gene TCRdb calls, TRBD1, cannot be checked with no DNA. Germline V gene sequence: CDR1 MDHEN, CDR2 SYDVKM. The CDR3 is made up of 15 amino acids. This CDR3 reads CASSWRGPISYEQYF.

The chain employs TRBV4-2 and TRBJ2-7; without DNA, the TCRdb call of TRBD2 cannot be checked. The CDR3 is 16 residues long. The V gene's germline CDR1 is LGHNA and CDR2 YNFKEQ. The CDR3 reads CASSHELADHSYEQYF.

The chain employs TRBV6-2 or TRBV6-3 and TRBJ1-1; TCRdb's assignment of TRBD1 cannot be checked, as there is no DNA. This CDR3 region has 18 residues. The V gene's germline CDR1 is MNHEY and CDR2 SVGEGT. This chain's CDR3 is CASSRVLQGPWRNTEAFF.

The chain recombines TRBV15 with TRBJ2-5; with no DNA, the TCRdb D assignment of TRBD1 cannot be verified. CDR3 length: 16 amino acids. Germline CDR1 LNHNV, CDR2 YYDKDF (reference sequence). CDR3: CATSRSGQGDQETQYF.

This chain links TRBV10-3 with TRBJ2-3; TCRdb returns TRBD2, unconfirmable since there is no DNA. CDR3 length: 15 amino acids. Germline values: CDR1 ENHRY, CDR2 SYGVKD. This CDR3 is CAISGGQAGTDTQYF.

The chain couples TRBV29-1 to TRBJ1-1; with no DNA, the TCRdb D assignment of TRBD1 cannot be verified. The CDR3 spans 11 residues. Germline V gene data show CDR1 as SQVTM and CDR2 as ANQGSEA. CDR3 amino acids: CSGGEYTEAFF.

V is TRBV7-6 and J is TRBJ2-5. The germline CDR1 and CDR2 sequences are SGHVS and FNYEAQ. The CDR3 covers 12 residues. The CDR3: CASSLDRETQYF.